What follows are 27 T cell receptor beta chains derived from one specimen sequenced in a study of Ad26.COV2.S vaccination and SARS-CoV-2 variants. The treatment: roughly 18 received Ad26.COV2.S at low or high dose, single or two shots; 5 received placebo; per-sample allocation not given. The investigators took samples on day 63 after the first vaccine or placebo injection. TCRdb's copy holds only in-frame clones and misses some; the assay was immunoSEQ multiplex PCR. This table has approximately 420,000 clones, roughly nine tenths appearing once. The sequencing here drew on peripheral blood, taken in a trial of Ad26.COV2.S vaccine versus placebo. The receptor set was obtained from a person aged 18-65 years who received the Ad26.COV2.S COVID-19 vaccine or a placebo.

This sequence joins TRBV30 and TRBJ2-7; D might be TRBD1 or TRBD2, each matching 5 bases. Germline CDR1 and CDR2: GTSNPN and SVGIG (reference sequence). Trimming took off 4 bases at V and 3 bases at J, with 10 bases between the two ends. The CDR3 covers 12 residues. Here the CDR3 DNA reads TGTGCCTGGACCCGGGGCGGCTACGAGCAGTACTTC. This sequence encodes CAWTRGGYEQYF.

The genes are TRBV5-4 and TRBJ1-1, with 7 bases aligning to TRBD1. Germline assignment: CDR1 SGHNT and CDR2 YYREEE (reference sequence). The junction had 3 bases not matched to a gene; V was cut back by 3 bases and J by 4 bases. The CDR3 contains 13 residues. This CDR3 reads CASSYRQGTEAFF. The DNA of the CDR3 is TGTGCCAGCAGCTACCGACAGGGCACTGAAGCTTTCTTT.

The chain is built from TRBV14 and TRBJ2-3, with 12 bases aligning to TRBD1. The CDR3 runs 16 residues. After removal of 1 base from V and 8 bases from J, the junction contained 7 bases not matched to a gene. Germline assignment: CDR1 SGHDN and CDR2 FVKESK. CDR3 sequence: CASSQVPGQGASTQYF. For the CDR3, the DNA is TGTGCCAGCAGCCAAGTCCCGGGACAGGGGGCCTCTACGCAGTATTTT. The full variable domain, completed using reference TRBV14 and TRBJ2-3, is EAGVTQFPSHSVIEKGQTVTLRCDPISGHDNLYWYRRVMGKEIKFLLHFVKESKQDESGMPNNRFLAERTGGTYSTLKVQPAELEDSGVYFCASSQVPGQGASTQYFGPGTRLTVL.

The CDR3 here is CASSFFFRDRAFF. CDR3 nucleotide sequence: TGTGCCAGCAGTTTTTTCTTCCGGGACAGAGCTTTCTTT. The chain combines TRBV28 with TRBJ1-1; 7 nucleotides agree with TRBD1. The trim removed 3 bases at V and 10 bases at J, leaving 8 bases unmatched. This CDR3 contains 13 residues. Per germline, CDR1 MDHEN and CDR2 SYDVKM.

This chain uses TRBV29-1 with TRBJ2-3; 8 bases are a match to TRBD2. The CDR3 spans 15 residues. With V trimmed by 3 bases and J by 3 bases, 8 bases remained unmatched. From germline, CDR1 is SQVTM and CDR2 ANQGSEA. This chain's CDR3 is CSVDSRGVVTDTQYF. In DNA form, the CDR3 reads TGCAGCGTTGACTCGCGGGGGGTCGTAACAGATACGCAGTATTTT.

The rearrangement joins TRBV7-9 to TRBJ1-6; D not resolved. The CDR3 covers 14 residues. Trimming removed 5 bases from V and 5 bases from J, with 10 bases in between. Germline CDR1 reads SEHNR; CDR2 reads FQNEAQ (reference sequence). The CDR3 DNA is TGTGCCAGCAGCCCAGGCACCAATAATTCACCCCTCCACTTT. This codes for CASSPGTNNSPLHF.

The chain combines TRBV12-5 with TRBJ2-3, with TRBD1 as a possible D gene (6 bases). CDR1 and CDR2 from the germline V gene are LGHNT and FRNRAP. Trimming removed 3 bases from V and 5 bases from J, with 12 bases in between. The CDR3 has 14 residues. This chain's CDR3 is CASGFRTELDTQYF. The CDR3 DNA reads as TGTGCTAGTGGTTTCCGGACAGAGTTAGATACGCAGTATTTT.

CDR3 in DNA: TGTGCCAGCAGCTACGGGACAGGCTACAATGAGCAGTTCTTC. As protein: CASSYGTGYNEQFF. The chain employs TRBV5-8 and TRBJ2-1; 8 bases line up with TRBD1. Germline V gene lookup returns CDR1 SGHTS and CDR2 YDEGEE. V gave up 3 bases and J gave up 3 bases; unmatched junction bases: 2. The CDR3 has 14 amino acids.

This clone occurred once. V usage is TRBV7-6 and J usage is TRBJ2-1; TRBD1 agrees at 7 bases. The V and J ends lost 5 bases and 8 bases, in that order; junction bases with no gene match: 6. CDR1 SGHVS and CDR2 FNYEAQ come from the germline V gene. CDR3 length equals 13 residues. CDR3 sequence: CASSGGTAHEQFF. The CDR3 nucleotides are TGTGCCAGCAGCGGTGGGACAGCCCATGAGCAGTTCTTC.

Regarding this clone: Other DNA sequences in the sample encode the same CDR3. DNA of the CDR3: TGTGCCAGCTCACCACCCAGCACAGATACGCAGTATTTT. Translation: CASSPPSTDTQYF. The chain carries TRBV18 and TRBJ2-3, with D unclear. The CDR3 is made up of 13 amino acids. From germline, CDR1 is KGHSH and CDR2 LQKENI. V lost 0 bases, J lost 0 bases, and 1 base lay in between.

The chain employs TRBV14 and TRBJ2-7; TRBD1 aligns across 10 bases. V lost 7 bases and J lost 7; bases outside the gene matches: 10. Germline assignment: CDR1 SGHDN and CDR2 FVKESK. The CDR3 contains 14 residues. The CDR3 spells CASNPGQGLGEQYF. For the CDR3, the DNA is TGTGCCAGCAACCCGGGACAGGGGCTAGGGGAGCAGTACTTC.

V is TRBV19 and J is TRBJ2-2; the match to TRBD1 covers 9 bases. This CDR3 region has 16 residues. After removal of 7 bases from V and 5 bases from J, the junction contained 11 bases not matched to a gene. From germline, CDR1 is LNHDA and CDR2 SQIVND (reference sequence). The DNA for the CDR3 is TGTGCCAGTACCCTGGGGACAGGGTCGGGAACCGGGGAGCTGTTTTTT. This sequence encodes CASTLGTGSGTGELFF.

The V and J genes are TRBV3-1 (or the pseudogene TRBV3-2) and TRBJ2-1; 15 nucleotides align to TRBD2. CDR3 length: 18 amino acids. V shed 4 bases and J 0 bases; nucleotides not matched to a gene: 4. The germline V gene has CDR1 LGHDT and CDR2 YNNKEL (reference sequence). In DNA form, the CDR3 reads TGTGCCAGCAGCCCTGGGACTAGCGGGGGGATCTCCTACAATGAGCAGTTCTTC. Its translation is CASSPGTSGGISYNEQFF.

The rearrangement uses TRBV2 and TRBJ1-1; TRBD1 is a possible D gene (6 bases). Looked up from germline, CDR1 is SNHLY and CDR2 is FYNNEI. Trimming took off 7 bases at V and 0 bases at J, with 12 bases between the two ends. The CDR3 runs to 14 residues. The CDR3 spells CASTVDSLNTEAFF. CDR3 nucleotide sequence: TGTGCCAGCACCGTGGACAGCCTGAACACTGAAGCTTTCTTT.

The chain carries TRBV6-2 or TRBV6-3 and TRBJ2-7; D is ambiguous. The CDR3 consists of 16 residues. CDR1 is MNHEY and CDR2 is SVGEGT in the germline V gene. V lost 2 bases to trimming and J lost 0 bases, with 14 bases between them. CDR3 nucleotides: TGTGCCAGCAGTTACGCCCAGTTGGGGATCTCCTACGAGCAGTACTTC. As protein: CASSYAQLGISYEQYF.

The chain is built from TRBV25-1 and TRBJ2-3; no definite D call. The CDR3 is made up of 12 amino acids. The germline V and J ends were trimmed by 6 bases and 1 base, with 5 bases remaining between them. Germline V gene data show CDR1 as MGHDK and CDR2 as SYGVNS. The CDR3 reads CASSAGTDTQYF. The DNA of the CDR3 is TGTGCCAGCAGCGCCGGCACAGATACGCAGTATTTT. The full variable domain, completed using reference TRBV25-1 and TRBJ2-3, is EADIYQTPRYLVIGTGKKITLECSQTMGHDKMYWYQQDPGMELHLIHYSYGVNSTEKGDLSSESTVSRIRTEHFPLTLESARPSHTSQYLCASSAGTDTQYFGPGTRLTVL.

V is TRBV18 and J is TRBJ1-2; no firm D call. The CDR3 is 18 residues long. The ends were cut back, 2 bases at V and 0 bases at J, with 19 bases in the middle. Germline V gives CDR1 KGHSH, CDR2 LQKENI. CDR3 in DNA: TGTGCCAGCTCACCAATCGGATCCGGTGAGAGAGCTAACTATGGCTACACCTTC. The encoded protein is CASSPIGSGERANYGYTF.

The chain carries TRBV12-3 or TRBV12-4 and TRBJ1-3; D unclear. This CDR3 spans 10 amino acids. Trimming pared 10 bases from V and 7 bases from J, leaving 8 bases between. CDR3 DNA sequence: TGTGCCACCCAGTCTAACACCATATATTTT. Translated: CATQSNTIYF.

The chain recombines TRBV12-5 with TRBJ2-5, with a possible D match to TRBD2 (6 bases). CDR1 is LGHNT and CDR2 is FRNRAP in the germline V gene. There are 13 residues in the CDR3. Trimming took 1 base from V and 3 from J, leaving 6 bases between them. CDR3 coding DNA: TGTGCTAGTGGTTTGGGACTAGAAGAGACCCAGTACTTC. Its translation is CASGLGLEETQYF.

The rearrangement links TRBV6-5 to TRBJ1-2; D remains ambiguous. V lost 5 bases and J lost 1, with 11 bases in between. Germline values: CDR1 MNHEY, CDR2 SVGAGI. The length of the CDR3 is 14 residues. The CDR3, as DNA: TGTGCCAGCAGTCCTCTGGGCAGTAACTATGGCTACACCTTC. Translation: CASSPLGSNYGYTF.

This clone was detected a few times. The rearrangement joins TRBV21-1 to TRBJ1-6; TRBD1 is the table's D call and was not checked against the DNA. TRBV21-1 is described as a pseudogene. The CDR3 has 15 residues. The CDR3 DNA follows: TGTGCCAGCAGCAAAGGGGACAGGGGTAATTCACCCCTCCACTTT. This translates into CASSKGDRGNSPLHF.

This CDR3 reads CASRGQGNSYEQYF. In nucleotides, the CDR3 is TGTGCCAGCAGGGGACAGGGGAACAGCTACGAGCAGTACTTC. This sequence joins TRBV6-5 and TRBJ2-7; 10 nucleotides line up with TRBD1. Trimming took 6 bases from V and 3 from J; bases not matched to a gene: 5. The length of the CDR3 is 14 residues. The germline gives CDR1 MNHEY, CDR2 SVGAGI.

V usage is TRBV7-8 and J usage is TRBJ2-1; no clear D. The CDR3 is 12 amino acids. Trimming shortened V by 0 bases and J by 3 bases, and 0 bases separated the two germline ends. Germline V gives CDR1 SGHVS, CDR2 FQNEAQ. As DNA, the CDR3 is TGTGCCAGCAGCTTAGCCTACAATGAGCAGTTCTTC. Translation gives CASSLAYNEQFF.

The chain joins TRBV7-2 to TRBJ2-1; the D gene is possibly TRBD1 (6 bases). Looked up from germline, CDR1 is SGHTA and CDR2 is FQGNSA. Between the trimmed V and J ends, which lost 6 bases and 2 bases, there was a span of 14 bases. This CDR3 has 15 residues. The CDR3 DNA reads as TGTGCCAGCAGGCCATACAGGGACCCCTACAATGAGCAGTTCTTC. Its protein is CASRPYRDPYNEQFF.

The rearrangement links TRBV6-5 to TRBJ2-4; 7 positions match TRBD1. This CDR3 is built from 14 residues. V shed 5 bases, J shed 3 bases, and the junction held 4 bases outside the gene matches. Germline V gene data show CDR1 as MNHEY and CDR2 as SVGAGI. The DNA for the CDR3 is TGTGCCAGCAGTACCAGGACAGGCAAAAACATTCAGTACTTC. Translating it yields CASSTRTGKNIQYF.

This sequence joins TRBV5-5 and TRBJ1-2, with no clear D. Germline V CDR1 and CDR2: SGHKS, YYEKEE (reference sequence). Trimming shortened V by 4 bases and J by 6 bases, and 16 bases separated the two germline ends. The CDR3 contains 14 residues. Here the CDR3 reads CASSDPMDPNGYTF. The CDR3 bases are TGTGCCAGCAGCGACCCCATGGACCCCAATGGCTACACCTTC.

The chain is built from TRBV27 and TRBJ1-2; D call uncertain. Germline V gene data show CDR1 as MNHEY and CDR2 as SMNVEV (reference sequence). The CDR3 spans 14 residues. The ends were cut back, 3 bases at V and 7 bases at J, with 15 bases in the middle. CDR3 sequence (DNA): TGTGCCAGCAGTTTTCTGGGTCTGGCGAGTGGCTACACCTTC. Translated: CASSFLGLASGYTF.